The TCR beta chain described here comes from a study of T cell changes during pregnancy in multiple sclerosis. Generated by immunoSEQ multiplex PCR, the TCRdb table keeps only in-frame clones and is missing some. Of some 99,000 clones in the sample, over 85% were seen once. Germline V lookup: CDR1 LNHDA, CDR2 SQIVND (reference sequence). This CDR3 comprises 19 residues. V was cut by 7 bases and J by 0 bases, with 27 bases left in between. The gene calls are TRBV19 and TRBJ1-1; D might be TRBD1 (6 bases). The specimen comprised peripheral blood, sampled after pregnancy. This TCR was recovered from a female donor with multiple sclerosis, enrolled in a pregnancy study. This CDR3 reads CASNQPRTTGIKVNTEAFF. The CDR3 nucleotides are TGTGCCAGTAACCAACCGAGAACCACAGGGATAAAGGTGAACACTGAAGCTTTCTTT.